This is a list of T cell receptor beta chains from one sample in a study of blood T cell repertoires in COVID-19. TCRdb's table, derived via immunoSEQ multiplex PCR, lists solely in-frame clones and lacks some. The profile shows about 82,000 clones, around 83% of them singletons. The sample was peripheral blood. The receptor set was obtained from a woman aged 60-70 years with acute or convalescent COVID-19. CDR3s include the opening cysteine and the closing phenylalanine or tryptophan. A D gene is named only where the DNA matches it firmly. Some rows have no size entry. The others give once, few or many, or a class for an expanded clone.

-	-	TRBV7-9	TRBJ2-7	CASASGLPYEQYF	TGTGCCAGCGCCAGCGGTCTACCCTACGAGCAGTACTTC
-	-	TRBV5-1	TRBJ1-5	CASSLEGVSNQPQHF	TGCGCCAGCAGCTTAGAGGGGGTCAGCAATCAGCCCCAGCATTTT
-	-	TRBV5-1	TRBJ2-1	CASSLWTERGLGEQFF	TGCGCCAGCAGCTTGTGGACCGAGCGCGGACTCGGTGAGCAGTTCTTC
TRBD1	once	TRBV4-2	TRBJ1-5	CASSPQGESNQPQHF	TGTGCCAGCAGTCCCCAGGGGGAGAGCAATCAGCCCCAGCATTTT
-	-	TRBV5-1	TRBJ1-3	CASSVTGGTGNTIYF	TGCGCCAGCAGCGTAACGGGGGGCACTGGAAACACCATATATTTT
-	-	TRBV2	TRBJ1-5	CASNGEANQPQHF	TGTGCCAGCAACGGGGAGGCCAATCAGCCCCAGCATTTT
-	-	TRBV6-5	TRBJ1-2	CASRELRGYDHGYTF	TGTGCCAGCCGGGAACTCAGGGGTTACGACCATGGCTACACCTTC
-	-	TRBV19	TRBJ1-1	CASIPDRNTEAFF	TGTGCCAGTATCCCAGACAGGAACACTGAAGCTTTCTTT
TRBD1	-	TRBV7-9	TRBJ2-3	CASSPGIEAGGSTDTQYF	TGTGCCAGCAGCCCAGGGATCGAGGCAGGGGGCAGCACAGATACGCAGTATTTT
TRBD1	-	TRBV5-1	TRBJ2-6	CASSFFRTGGSGANVLTF	TGCGCCAGCAGCTTCTTTCGGACAGGGGGCTCTGGGGCCAACGTCCTGACTTTC
TRBD1	once	TRBV15	TRBJ2-2	CATSRVLGTANTGELFF	TGTGCCACCAGCAGAGTCCTCGGGACAGCTAACACCGGGGAGCTGTTTTTT
-	few	TRBV9	TRBJ2-2	CASSAQGGGTGELFF	TGTGCCAGCAGCGCACAGGGGGGAGGGACCGGGGAGCTGTTTTTT
TRBD2	-	TRBV5-1	TRBJ2-2	CASSLYGSSGGLAAFEAGELFF	TGCGCCAGCAGCTTGTACGGATCGAGTGGGGGACTAGCGGCCTTTGAGGCCGGGGAGCTGTTTTTT
TRBD1	-	TRBV6-6	TRBJ1-2	CASSYSRRDRGSGYTF	TGTGCCAGCAGTTACTCTAGGCGGGACAGGGGTTCCGGCTACACCTTC
TRBD2	-	TRBV9	TRBJ2-1	CASSSPRGLAGGLSSYNEQFF	TGTGCCAGCAGCTCCCCCAGGGGACTAGCGGGGGGCCTGAGCTCCTACAATGAGCAGTTCTTC
-	-	TRBV6-5	TRBJ2-7	CASLGQIYEQYF	TGTGCCAGCCTTGGACAGATTTACGAGCAGTACTTC
TRBD1	-	TRBV10-2	TRBJ1-1	CASAEDRVGFTEAFF	TGCGCCAGCGCTGAGGACAGGGTCGGATTCACTGAAGCTTTCTTT
-	-	TRBV5-1	TRBJ1-2	CASTVRGSGNYGYTF	TGCGCCAGCACCGTTAGGGGTAGTGGTAACTATGGCTACACCTTC
TRBD1	-	TRBV5-4	TRBJ1-2	CASSADRDGYTF	TGTGCCAGCAGCGCCGACAGGGACGGCTACACCTTC
-	-	TRBV27	TRBJ2-7	CASSPRVLSSEQYF	TGTGCCAGCAGTCCCAGGGTACTCTCCTCCGAGCAGTACTTC
TRBD1	-	TRBV5-1	TRBJ1-1	CASSPGQVDTEAFF	TGCGCCAGCAGCCCCGGACAGGTCGACACTGAAGCTTTCTTT
TRBD2	-	TRBV7-8	TRBJ2-5	CASSPGTTETQYF	TGTGCCAGCAGTCCGGGGACTACAGAGACCCAGTACTTC
TRBD1	few	TRBV13	TRBJ1-6	CASSSRGRVTPLHF	TGTGCCAGCAGCTCCAGGGGGCGCGTGACGCCCCTCCACTTT
-	-	TRBV29-1	TRBJ1-2	CSVEEGAPWYGYTF	TGCAGCGTTGAAGAGGGGGCCCCATGGTATGGCTACACCTTC
TRBD1	-	TRBV2	TRBJ1-2	CASSETTGENYGYTF	TGTGCCAGCAGCGAGACCACAGGGGAGAACTATGGCTACACCTTC
TRBD1	-	TRBV14	TRBJ1-1	CASSQQGARTEAFF	TGTGCCAGCAGCCAGCAGGGGGCAAGGACTGAAGCTTTCTTT
-	-	TRBV6-5	TRBJ1-2	CASTYEGLSGSYTF	TGTGCCAGCACATATGAGGGACTATCCGGGAGCTACACCTTC
-	-	TRBV6-6	TRBJ2-7	CASSYRQDRQSEQYF	TGTGCCAGCAGTTACCGGCAGGACAGACAATCGGAGCAGTACTTC
TRBD1	once	TRBV6-6	TRBJ1-5	CASRHLGQGAHQPQHF	TGTGCCAGCAGACATCTTGGACAGGGGGCGCATCAGCCCCAGCATTTT
TRBD2	-	TRBV6-2/TRBV6-3	TRBJ2-1	CASSYSSGRAKVEQFF	TGTGCCAGCAGTTACTCTAGCGGGAGGGCCAAGGTTGAGCAGTTCTTC
TRBD1	-	TRBV6-5	TRBJ1-5	CASSSRDRLVQPQHF	TGTGCCAGCAGTTCCCGGGACAGATTGGTCCAGCCCCAGCATTTT
-	-	TRBV7-2	TRBJ1-2	CASSLAKGDYGYTF	TGTGCCAGCAGCTTAGCAAAGGGAGACTATGGCTACACCTTC
-	-	TRBV28	TRBJ2-1	CASSFRGLVRLYNEQFF	TGTGCCAGCAGTTTTAGAGGTTTGGTCCGCCTTTACAATGAGCAGTTCTTC
TRBD2	-	TRBV5-1	TRBJ2-1	CASSLKAGGHNEQFF	TGCGCCAGCAGCTTGAAGGCGGGAGGACACAATGAGCAGTTCTTC
-	-	TRBV2	TRBJ1-2	CASSEVGRTEGNYGYTF	TGTGCCAGCAGTGAAGTAGGACGGACGGAGGGGAACTATGGCTACACCTTC
-	-	TRBV9	TRBJ2-3	CASSVMAVSTDTQYF	TGTGCCAGCAGCGTGATGGCAGTTAGCACAGATACGCAGTATTTT
TRBD2	-	TRBV6-6	TRBJ2-7	CASSYGTSASYEQYF	TGTGCCAGCAGTTACGGGACTAGCGCTTCCTACGAGCAGTACTTC
TRBD1	once	TRBV18	TRBJ2-1	CASSPTTGASPITYNEQFF	TGTGCCAGCTCACCCACGACAGGGGCCTCACCGATAACCTACAATGAGCAGTTCTTC
-	-	TRBV18	TRBJ1-3	CASSPRDSRSGNTIYF	TGTGCCAGCTCACCGCGGGACTCTCGCTCTGGAAACACCATATATTTT
TRBD1	few	TRBV27	TRBJ1-6	CASNKDREGFNSPLHF	TGTGCCAGCAATAAGGACAGGGAAGGGTTCAATTCACCCCTCCACTTT
-	-	TRBV27	TRBJ2-5	CASITGHPTRETQYF	TGTGCCAGCATCACGGGACACCCAACCCGGGAGACCCAGTACTTC
-	-	TRBV18	TRBJ1-1	CASSLGGDTEAFF	TGTGCCAGCTCCTTGGGGGGGGACACTGAAGCTTTCTTT